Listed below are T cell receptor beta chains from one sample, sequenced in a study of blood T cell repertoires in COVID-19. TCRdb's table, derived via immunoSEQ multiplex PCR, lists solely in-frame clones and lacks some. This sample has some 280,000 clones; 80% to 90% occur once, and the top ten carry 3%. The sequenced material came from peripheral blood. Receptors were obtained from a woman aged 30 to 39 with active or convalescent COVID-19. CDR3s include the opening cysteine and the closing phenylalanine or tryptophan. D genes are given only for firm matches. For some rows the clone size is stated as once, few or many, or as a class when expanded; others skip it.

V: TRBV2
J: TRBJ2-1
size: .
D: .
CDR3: CASSEVGRGQYNEQFF
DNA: TGTGCCAGCAGTGAAGTGGGCAGGGGTCAGTACAATGAGCAGTTCTTC

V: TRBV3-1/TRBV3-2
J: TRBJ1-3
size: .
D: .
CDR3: CASSRGIPGNTIYF
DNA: TGTGCCAGCAGTCGAGGGATCCCTGGAAACACCATATATTTT

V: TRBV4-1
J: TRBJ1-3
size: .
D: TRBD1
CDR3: CASSPTDRRNTIYF
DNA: TGCGCCAGCAGCCCTACGGACAGGAGAAACACCATATATTTT

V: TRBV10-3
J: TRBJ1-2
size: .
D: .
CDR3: CAIGRAERLGGYTF
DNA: TGTGCCATCGGCAGGGCTGAAAGGTTGGGTGGCTACACCTTC

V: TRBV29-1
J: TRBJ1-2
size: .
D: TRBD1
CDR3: CSGTTGESGYTF
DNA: TGCAGCGGGACGACAGGGGAGAGTGGCTACACCTTC

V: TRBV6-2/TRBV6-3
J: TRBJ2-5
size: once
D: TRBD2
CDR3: CASSYRRGGQETQYF
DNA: TGTGCCAGCAGTTATAGGCGGGGAGGGCAAGAGACCCAGTACTTC

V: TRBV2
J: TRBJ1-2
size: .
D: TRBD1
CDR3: CASRDRGDGYTF
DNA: TGTGCCAGCAGGGACAGGGGAGATGGCTACACCTTC

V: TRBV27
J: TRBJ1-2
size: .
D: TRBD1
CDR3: CASSWGTGGSYGYTF
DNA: TGTGCCAGCAGTTGGGGGACAGGGGGTAGCTATGGCTACACCTTC

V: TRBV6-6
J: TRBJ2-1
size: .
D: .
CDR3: CASSFTGPGDNEQFF
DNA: TGTGCCAGCAGTTTCACGGGGCCAGGGGACAATGAGCAGTTCTTC

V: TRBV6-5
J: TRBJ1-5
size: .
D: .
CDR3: CASSRRGGRGQPQHF
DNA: TGTGCCAGCAGCAGACGCGGGGGGCGTGGGCAGCCCCAGCATTTT

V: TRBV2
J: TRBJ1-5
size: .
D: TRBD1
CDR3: CASSGTGDQPQHF
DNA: TGTGCCAGCAGTGGGACAGGGGATCAGCCCCAGCATTTT

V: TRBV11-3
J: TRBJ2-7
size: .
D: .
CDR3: CASSRGPGDEQYF
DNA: TGTGCCAGCAGCCGTGGACCGGGGGACGAGCAGTACTTC

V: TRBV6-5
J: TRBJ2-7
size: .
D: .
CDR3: CALLYGLYYEQYF
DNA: TGTGCCCTTCTCTACGGACTCTACTACGAGCAGTACTTC

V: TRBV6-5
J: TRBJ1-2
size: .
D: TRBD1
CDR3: CASSPQRGQVYGYTF
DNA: TGTGCCAGCAGTCCCCAGAGGGGGCAGGTCTATGGCTACACCTTC

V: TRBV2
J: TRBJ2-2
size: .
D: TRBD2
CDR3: CARRTSGGTGELFF
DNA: TGTGCCAGGCGGACTAGCGGGGGCACCGGGGAGCTGTTTTTT

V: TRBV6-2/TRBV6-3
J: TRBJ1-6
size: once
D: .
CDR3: CASSYSRDFGSPLHF
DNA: TGTGCCAGCAGTTACTCCAGGGACTTCGGTTCACCCCTCCACTTT

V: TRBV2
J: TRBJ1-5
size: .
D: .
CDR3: CASSPGQNSQPQHF
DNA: TGTGCCAGCAGTCCAGGACAGAACAGTCAGCCCCAGCATTTT

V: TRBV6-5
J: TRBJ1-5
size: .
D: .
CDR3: CASRRTVSNQPQHF
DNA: TGTGCCAGCAGGAGGACAGTAAGCAATCAGCCCCAGCATTTT

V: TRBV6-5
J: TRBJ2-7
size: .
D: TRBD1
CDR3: CASNRDRGPYEQYF
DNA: TGTGCCAGCAATCGGGACAGGGGCCCCTACGAGCAGTACTTC

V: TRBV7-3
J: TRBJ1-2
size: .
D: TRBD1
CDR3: CASSKNGQGGTDGYTF
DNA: TGTGCCAGCAGCAAAAACGGACAGGGGGGAACGGATGGCTACACCTTC

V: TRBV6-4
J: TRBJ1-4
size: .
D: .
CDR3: CASSDDSPCTATNEKLFF
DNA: TGTGCCAGCAGTGACGACTCACCTTGCACGGCTACTAATGAAAAACTGTTTTTT

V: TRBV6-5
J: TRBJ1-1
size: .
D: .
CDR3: CASSYISQVTEAFF
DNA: TGTGCCAGCAGTTACATCTCACAGGTTACTGAAGCTTTCTTT

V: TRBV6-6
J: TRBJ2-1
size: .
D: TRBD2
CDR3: CASSYSRVAGKGEQFF
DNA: TGTGCCAGCAGTTACTCGAGGGTAGCGGGGAAGGGTGAGCAGTTCTTC

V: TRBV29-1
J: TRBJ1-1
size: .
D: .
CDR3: CSVEVQVNTEAFF
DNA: TGCAGCGTTGAAGTCCAGGTTAACACTGAAGCTTTCTTT

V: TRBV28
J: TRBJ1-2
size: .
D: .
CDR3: CASSVTRNYGYTF
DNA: TGTGCCAGCAGCGTAACTCGTAACTATGGCTACACCTTC

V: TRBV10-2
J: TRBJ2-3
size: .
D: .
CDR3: CASSPKGLPPTDTQYF
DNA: TGCGCCAGCAGCCCTAAGGGACTGCCCCCCACAGATACGCAGTATTTT

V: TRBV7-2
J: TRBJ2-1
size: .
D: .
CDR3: CASSLGRGQYNEQFF
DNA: TGTGCCAGCAGCTTAGGGCGGGGTCAATACAATGAGCAGTTCTTC

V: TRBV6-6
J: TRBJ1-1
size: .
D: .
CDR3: CASSYSMNTEAFF
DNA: TGTGCCAGCAGTTACTCCATGAACACTGAAGCTTTCTTT

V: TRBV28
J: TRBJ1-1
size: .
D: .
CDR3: CATFRGGAMNTEAFF
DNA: TGTGCCACCTTTCGGGGGGGGGCCATGAACACTGAAGCTTTCTTT

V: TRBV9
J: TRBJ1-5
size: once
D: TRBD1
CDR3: CASSVSGQGYQPQHF
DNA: TGTGCCAGCAGCGTATCGGGACAGGGTTATCAGCCCCAGCATTTT

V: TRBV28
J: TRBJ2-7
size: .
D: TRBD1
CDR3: CASSRQGAGEQYF
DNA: TGTGCCAGCAGTCGGCAGGGGGCGGGTGAGCAGTACTTC

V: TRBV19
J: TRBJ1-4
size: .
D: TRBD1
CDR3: CASSLMDRGEKLFF
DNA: TGTGCCAGTAGCCTAATGGACAGGGGTGAAAAACTGTTTTTT

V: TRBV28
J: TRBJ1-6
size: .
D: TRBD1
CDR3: CASSLAGGGGNSPLHF
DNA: TGTGCCAGCAGTTTAGCCGGCGGAGGGGGCAATTCACCCCTCCACTTT

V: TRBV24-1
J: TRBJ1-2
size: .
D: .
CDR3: CATSDYPGNQRF
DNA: TGTGCCACCAGTGACTACCCCGGGAACCAACGTTTC

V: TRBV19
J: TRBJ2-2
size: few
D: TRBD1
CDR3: CASSRGQVNTGELFF
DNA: TGTGCCAGTAGTAGGGGACAGGTGAACACCGGGGAGCTGTTTTTT

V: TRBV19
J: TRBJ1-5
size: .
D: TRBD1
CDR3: CASSAHRDRNQPQHF
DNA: TGTGCCAGTAGTGCCCACCGGGACAGAAATCAGCCCCAGCATTTT

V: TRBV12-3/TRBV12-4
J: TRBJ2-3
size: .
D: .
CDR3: CASSLRGQQPQYF
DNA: TGTGCCAGCAGTTTAAGGGGCCAGCAGCCGCAGTATTTT

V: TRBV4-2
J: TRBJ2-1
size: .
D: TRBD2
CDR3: CASSQVGGLAGAYNEQFF
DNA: TGTGCCAGCAGCCAAGTCGGGGGACTAGCGGGGGCCTACAATGAGCAGTTCTTC

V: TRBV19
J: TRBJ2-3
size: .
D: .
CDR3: CASKKGFEDTQYF
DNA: TGTGCCAGTAAGAAGGGGTTTGAGGATACGCAGTATTTT

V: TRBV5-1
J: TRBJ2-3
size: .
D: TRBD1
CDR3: CASSLQDREADTQYF
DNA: TGCGCCAGCAGCTTGCAGGACAGGGAAGCAGATACGCAGTATTTT

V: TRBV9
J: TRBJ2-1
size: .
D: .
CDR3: CASSVAYPSSYNEQFF
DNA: TGTGCCAGCAGCGTAGCCTATCCAAGCTCCTACAATGAGCAGTTCTTC

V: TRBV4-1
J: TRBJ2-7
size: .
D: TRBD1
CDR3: CASSQGGQGEPIGYEQYF
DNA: TGCGCCAGCAGCCAAGGGGGACAGGGGGAACCCATCGGCTACGAGCAGTACTTC

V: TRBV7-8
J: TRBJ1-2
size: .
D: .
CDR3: CASSFDRGYYGYTF
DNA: TGTGCCAGCAGCTTTGACCGGGGTTATTATGGCTACACCTTC

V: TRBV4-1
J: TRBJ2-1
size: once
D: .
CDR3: CASSQDQGDEQFF
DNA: TGCGCCAGCAGCCAAGATCAAGGAGATGAGCAGTTCTTC

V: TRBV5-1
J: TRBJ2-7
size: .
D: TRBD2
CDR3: CASSPRLIAGGPVYEQYF
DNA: TGCGCCAGCAGCCCGAGACTTATAGCGGGGGGGCCAGTATACGAGCAGTACTTC

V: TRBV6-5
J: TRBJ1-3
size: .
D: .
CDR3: CASSVSHGQGNTIYF
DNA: TGTGCCAGCAGCGTTAGCCATGGACAGGGAAACACCATATATTTT

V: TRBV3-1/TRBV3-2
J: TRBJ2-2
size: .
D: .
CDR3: CASSQVGLGGPRELFF
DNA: TGTGCCAGCAGCCAAGTAGGACTAGGGGGGCCCCGGGAGCTGTTTTTT

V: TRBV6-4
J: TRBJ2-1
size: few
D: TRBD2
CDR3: CASSDTGLAGGRLEQFF
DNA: TGTGCCAGCAGTGACACTGGACTAGCGGGGGGTCGGCTGGAGCAGTTCTTC

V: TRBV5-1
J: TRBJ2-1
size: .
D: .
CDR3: CASSPATPRAYNEQFF
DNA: TGCGCCAGCAGCCCAGCAACTCCGAGGGCCTACAATGAGCAGTTCTTC